This T cell receptor beta chain was documented in a study of CD8 T cells in ankylosing spondylitis. Using its own MiXCR run on the 5' RACE reads, TCRdb lists one record per CDR3 protein. Here the sample spans about 280,000 distinct CDR3 sequences, 15% to 25% being singletons. Whole-study results and caveats: As for the disease-linked clones, they showed a CD8+ phenotype and occurred at relatively low frequencies in peripheral blood. Certain motif variants had earlier appeared in reactive arthritis synovial fluid and blood. There was reportedly significant enrichment of clones that were disease-linked in matched ankylosing spondylitis synovial fluid.

The CDR3 has 14 residues. Germline assignment: CDR1 DFQATT and CDR2 SNEGSKA (reference sequence). Trimming pared 6 bases from V and 1 base from J, leaving 15 bases between. This clonotype was counted between two and nine times. Its antigen is undetermined. This chain connects TRBV20-1 to TRBJ2-5; TRBD1 is a possible D gene (5 bases). This sequence originates from a male donor with ankylosing spondylitis or in good health (not recorded which). The specimen sequenced was blood, either unsorted or a sorted T cell fraction (not recorded which). In DNA form, the CDR3 reads TGCAGTGCCTCACCGACAGAAACCCAAGAGACCCAGTACTTC. This codes for CSASPTETQETQYF.